A single sample is the source of the 30 T cell receptor beta chains below, sequenced in a study of blood T cells in healthy people across ages. Next came a second PCR, run for roughly 6 to 11 cycles, which used a sample-barcoded 5' primer along with a J-beta primer mix. TCRdb re-called the 5' RACE reads through MiXCR, storing one row per CDR3 protein. The table lists some 560,000 distinct CDR3 sequences, around a quarter of them singletons. These same data were also listed under a study on T cells of mothers and their children.

Sequenced input: blood. The receptors were sampled from a boy aged 2 to 10 in good health.

This clonotype was recorded many times. The junction and the germline gene differ at one end; a read error may be behind it. The CDR3 here is CSVVRGNSHEQYF. The CDR3 region has the DNA TGCAGCGTCGTCAGGGGAAACTCCCACGAGCAGTACTTC. The chain employs TRBV29-1 and TRBJ2-5, with a possible D match to TRBD1 (6 bases). The DNA end favors TRBJ2-7, so the J call may be wrong. The CDR3 length is 13 residues. CDR1 and CDR2 from the germline V gene are SQVTM and ANQGSEA.

V gene TRBV7-6 combines with J gene TRBJ2-7, with D unresolved. CDR3 length: 14 amino acids. Trimming took 4 bases from V and 5 from J, leaving 15 bases between them. CDR1 SGHVS and CDR2 FNYEAQ come from the germline V gene. Here the CDR3 DNA reads TGTGCCAGCAGCTATCCCAGAAAGTCCCACGAGCAGTACTTC. Translating it yields CASSYPRKSHEQYF.

This clonotype has only a few counts. The chain combines TRBV12-3 or TRBV12-4 with TRBJ1-1; the D is unclear. The V and J ends lost 6 bases and 3 bases respectively, with 5 bases between them. This CDR3 is 11 amino acids long. The CDR3 protein is CASREDTEAFF. In nucleotides, the CDR3 is TGTGCCAGCAGAGAAGACACTGAAGCTTTCTTT.

The chain recombines TRBV7-2 with TRBJ1-5, with 7 bases aligning to TRBD1. V lost 1 base to trimming and J lost 4 bases; unmatched junction nucleotides: 4. The CDR3 loop spans 15 amino acids. Germline V gene lookup returns CDR1 SGHTA and CDR2 FQGNSA. DNA of the CDR3: TGTGCCAGCAGCTTAGAAACAGGGGCGAATCAGCCCCAGCATTTT. This codes for CASSLETGANQPQHF. The entire variable domain, with the rest obtained from reference TRBV7-2 and TRBJ1-5, is as follows: GAGVSQSPSNKVTEKGKDVELRCDPISGHTALYWYRQSLGQGLEFLIYFQGNSAPDKSGLPSDRFSAERTGGSVSTLTIQRTQQEDSAVYLCASSLETGANQPQHFGDGTRLSIL.

The chain links TRBV20-1 to TRBJ1-2, with D possibly being TRBD1 (6 bases). The length of the CDR3 is 14 residues. The V end was cut by 3 bases, the J end by 6 bases, with 17 bases between. Germline CDR1 is DFQATT and CDR2 is SNEGSKA (reference sequence). The CDR3 region is CSASSGAVVNGYTF. As DNA, the CDR3 is TGCAGTGCTAGTTCGGGGGCTGTAGTGAATGGCTACACCTTC.

The sample holds many counts of this clonotype. CDR3 DNA: TGTGCCAGCAGTCTCAGGGAGGGAGGAGAGACCCAGTACTTC. Its translation: CASSLREGGETQYF. V gene TRBV12-3 or TRBV12-4 combines with J gene TRBJ2-5; the match to TRBD2 covers 7 bases. The CDR3 has 14 amino acids. V shed 5 bases, J shed 4 bases, and the junction held 7 bases outside the gene matches.

This clonotype was picked up a small number of times. The CDR3 sequence: CASSLEDSTDTQYF. CDR3 nucleotide sequence: TGCGCCAGCAGCTTGGAGGACAGCACAGATACGCAGTATTTT. This rearrangement joins TRBV5-1 to TRBJ2-3; D not certain. The V end was cut by 0 bases, the J end by 0 bases, with 5 bases between. Germline V lookup: CDR1 SGHRS, CDR2 YFSETQ. This CDR3 spans 14 amino acids.

The gene calls are TRBV12-1 and TRBJ2-4. TRBV12-1 is noted as a pseudogene. This CDR3 is built from 15 residues. Here the CDR3 reads CASSFNPVAKNIQYF. Written as DNA, the CDR3 is TGTGCCAGCAGCTTTAACCCCGTAGCCAAAAACATTCAGTACTTC.

The rearrangement joins TRBV20-1 to TRBJ2-7, with TRBD1 identical over 8 bases. Germline values: CDR1 DFQATT, CDR2 SNEGSKA (reference sequence). The J segment lost 2 bases and the V segment lost 5 bases, leaving 8 bases of the junction unmatched. CDR3 length: 14 residues. The CDR3 nucleotides read TGCAGTGCTGGGAGGACAGGGAACCCCTACGAGCAGTACTTC. Amino acids: CSAGRTGNPYEQYF.

The rearrangement links TRBV12-3 or TRBV12-4 to TRBJ2-1; tentatively, D is TRBD1 (6 bases). Trimming cost V 3 bases and J 0 bases, with 12 bases left between them. This CDR3 has 16 residues. In DNA, the CDR3 is TGTGCCAGCAGTTTTAACAGGGCCCCCTCCTACAATGAGCAGTTCTTC. Translating gives CASSFNRAPSYNEQFF.

This clonotype has more than one count but fewer than ten. The CDR3 sequence is CASSYLSGSYNEQFF. In nucleotides, the CDR3 is TGTGCCAGCAGCTACCTTTCGGGATCCTACAATGAGCAGTTCTTC. The chain has TRBV3-1 and TRBJ2-1, with D maybe TRBD2 (5 bases). V was cut by 5 bases and J by 1 base, with 12 bases left in between. Germline V gene data show CDR1 as LGHDT and CDR2 as YNNKEL (reference sequence). The CDR3 has 15 residues.

This clonotype was picked up a small number of times. This chain uses TRBV10-2 with TRBJ1-5, with D tentatively TRBD1 (6 bases). Per germline, CDR1 WSHSY and CDR2 SAAADI. V was trimmed by 4 bases and J by 5 bases, leaving 9 bases between them. The CDR3 runs 13 residues. The CDR3 coding sequence is TGCGCCAGCAGTGGCCAGGGGTATCAGCCCCAGCATTTT. It translates to CASSGQGYQPQHF.

This rearrangement joins TRBV10-3 to TRBJ2-3; tentatively, D is TRBD1 (6 bases). CDR3 length equals 16 residues. Germline lookup yields CDR1 ENHRY and CDR2 SYGVKD. V dropped 0 bases and J dropped 6 bases, with 16 bases sitting between them. Here the CDR3 DNA reads TGTGCCATCAGTGAGTCGCAAGGGGGTCCAGGGGATACGCAGTATTTT. Amino acids: CAISESQGGPGDTQYF.

J is TRBJ2-7 and V is TRBV7-9; no clear D gene. The CDR3 runs 12 residues. Trimming took 1 base from V and 5 from J, leaving 6 bases between them. Germline V gives CDR1 SEHNR, CDR2 FQNEAQ (reference sequence). This CDR3 is CASSLVDHEQYF. As DNA, the CDR3 is TGTGCCAGCAGCTTAGTTGACCACGAGCAGTACTTC.

The chain employs TRBV7-2 and TRBJ1-2; 7 bases match TRBD1. CDR1 and CDR2 (germline): SGHTA, FQGNSA. Trimming at V came to 5 bases and at J to 2 bases, leaving 14 bases not matched to a gene. The CDR3 loop spans 17 amino acids. CDR3: CASSPSTGRVTNYGYTF. The CDR3 nucleotides are TGTGCCAGCAGCCCCTCGACAGGGCGGGTAACAAACTATGGCTACACCTTC.

The V and J genes are TRBV21-1 and TRBJ2-5; the table calls TRBD1, which could not be checked here. TRBV21-1 counts as a pseudogene. The CDR3 contains 18 residues. In DNA form, the CDR3 reads TGTGCCAGCAGCAAAGTGCGGGTAGGACAGGCCCATCAAGAGACCCAGTACTTC. It codes for CASSKVRVGQAHQETQYF.

This chain links TRBV18 with TRBJ2-5; D possibly uses TRBD1 or TRBD2 (5 bases each). This CDR3 is built from 14 residues. CDR1 is KGHSH and CDR2 is LQKENI in the germline V gene. The V end was cut by 4 bases, the J end by 5 bases, with 14 bases between. In DNA, the CDR3 is TGTGCCAGCTCACGCCGGGACGTAAGGGAGACCCAGTACTTC. Translation: CASSRRDVRETQYF.

V usage is TRBV28 and J usage is TRBJ2-7, with 11 bases aligning to TRBD1. Germline-derived CDR1 and CDR2 are MDHEN and SYDVKM. J lost 1 base, V lost 6 bases, and 5 bases had no gene match. The CDR3 spans 15 residues. This CDR3 is CASSHRDRGSYEQYF. CDR3 in DNA: TGTGCCAGCAGCCACCGGGACAGGGGGTCCTACGAGCAGTACTTC.

This clonotype was detected a few times. The V gene is TRBV20-1, the J gene TRBJ1-2; 10 bases match TRBD1. This CDR3 is built from 17 residues. Germline trimming cut 6 bases from V and 3 bases from J; bases unmatched to any gene: 16. Germline V gene data show CDR1 as DFQATT and CDR2 as SNEGSKA (reference sequence). The CDR3 here is CSAKGVGQGPNYYGYTF. In DNA, the CDR3 is TGCAGTGCCAAGGGGGTGGGACAGGGGCCTAACTACTATGGCTACACCTTC.

This clonotype occurred a few times. This chain connects TRBV7-6 to TRBJ2-3; perhaps TRBD2 as D (6 bases). The CDR3 is 15 amino acids. V dropped 0 bases and J dropped 1 base, with 8 bases sitting between them. Germline CDR1 and CDR2: SGHVS and FNYEAQ. CDR3 region: CASSLARRGTDTQYF. The CDR3, as DNA: TGTGCCAGCAGCTTAGCGCGGAGGGGCACAGATACGCAGTATTTT.

The gene calls are TRBV24-1 and TRBJ2-1; 8 nucleotides align to TRBD2. This CDR3 has 16 amino acids. The germline gives CDR1 KGHDR, CDR2 SFDVKD. J lost 2 bases, V lost 3 bases, and 5 bases had no gene match. The CDR3 reads CATSDRSGSTYNEQFF. DNA of the CDR3: TGTGCCACCAGTGATCGCAGCGGGAGCACCTACAATGAGCAGTTCTTC.

The chain joins TRBV11-2 to TRBJ2-2; 10 bases map to TRBD2. Unmatched junction bases numbered 4, after V lost 5 bases and J lost 1 base. Per the germline V gene, CDR1 is SGHAT and CDR2 is FQNNGV. The CDR3 is 16 amino acids. CDR3 DNA sequence: TGTGCCAGCAGCAATCCTAGCGGGGGGAACACCGGGGAGCTGTTTTTT. This sequence encodes CASSNPSGGNTGELFF.

The chain employs TRBV3-1 and TRBJ2-1, with D possibly being TRBD1 (6 bases). Trimming shortened V by 2 bases and J by 6 bases, and 8 bases separated the two germline ends. The length of the CDR3 is 13 residues. The germline gives CDR1 LGHDT, CDR2 YNNKEL (reference sequence). CDR3 in amino acids: CASSQRGSNEQFF. In DNA, the CDR3 is TGTGCCAGCAGCCAAAGGGGGAGCAATGAGCAGTTCTTC.

The V and J genes are TRBV23-1 and TRBJ1-2, with 7 bases aligning to TRBD1. TRBV23-1 is recorded as an ORF, its role being uncertain. The V segment lost 10 bases and the J segment 4 bases; nucleotides outside the gene matches: 21. This CDR3 comprises 17 residues. CDR3 nucleotides: TGCGCCATCCCAAAAACCACCGGGACAGAAAAGATCTATGGCTACACCTTC. Its protein product is CAIPKTTGTEKIYGYTF.

The chain uses TRBV3-1 and TRBJ2-5; D is ambiguous. The DNA end is more similar to TRBJ2-1, so the J call may be wrong. This CDR3 region has 14 residues. Germline V lookup: CDR1 LGHDT, CDR2 YNNKEL (reference sequence). This CDR3 reads CASSQAGPKNEQFF. Written as DNA, the CDR3 is TGTGCCAGCAGCCAAGCAGGCCCAAAAAATGAGCAGTTCTTC.

There are many counts of this clonotype. V is TRBV7-2 and J is TRBJ2-1; 8 nucleotides match TRBD2. V was clipped by 5 bases and J by 0 bases; unmatched bases: 3. This CDR3 is 15 amino acids long. Per the germline V gene, CDR1 is SGHTA and CDR2 is FQGNSA. Written as DNA, the CDR3 is TGTGCCAGCAGCCCGGCGGGGGGCTCCTACAATGAGCAGTTCTTC. This codes for CASSPAGGSYNEQFF.

This clonotype was picked up a small number of times. The chain employs TRBV12-3 or TRBV12-4 and TRBJ1-2, with D hard to call. The CDR3 contains 12 residues. Trimming removed 4 bases from V and 7 bases from J, with 10 bases in between. CDR3 in amino acids: CASSSPTGGYTF. CDR3 in DNA: TGTGCCAGCAGTTCGCCGACCGGTGGCTACACCTTC.

The V gene is TRBV10-3, the J gene TRBJ2-3, with D hard to call. The CDR3 sequence is 14 residues long. The V gene's germline CDR1 is ENHRY and CDR2 SYGVKD. Trimming shortened V by 6 bases and J by 0 bases, and 10 bases separated the two germline ends. Here the CDR3 DNA reads TGTGCCATCAGGGGTGGCGGTAGCACAGATACGCAGTATTTT. This translates into CAIRGGGSTDTQYF.

The gene calls are TRBV7-2 and TRBJ2-6; no clear D gene. Trimming cost V 1 base and J 6 bases, with 19 bases left between them. Germline values: CDR1 SGHTA, CDR2 FQGNSA. The CDR3 is made up of 18 amino acids. The CDR3 region has the DNA TGTGCCAGCAGCTTAGAATGGTTCTACTTCACCGAGGCCAACGTCCTGACTTTC. This translates into CASSLEWFYFTEANVLTF. The full variable domain, completed using reference TRBV7-2 and TRBJ2-6, is GAGVSQSPSNKVTEKGKDVELRCDPISGHTALYWYRQSLGQGLEFLIYFQGNSAPDKSGLPSDRFSAERTGGSVSTLTIQRTQQEDSAVYLCASSLEWFYFTEANVLTFGAGSRLTVL.

This clonotype was seen only a few times. The V call is TRBV25-1, the J call TRBJ2-5; a weak D match, TRBD1 (6 bases). Trimming stripped 6 bases from V and 1 base from J, with 9 bases between. In germline, CDR1 is MGHDK, CDR2 SYGVNS. The CDR3 has 13 residues. The DNA for the CDR3 is TGTGCCAGCAGCACAGGGTTCCAAGAGACCCAGTACTTC. This sequence encodes CASSTGFQETQYF.